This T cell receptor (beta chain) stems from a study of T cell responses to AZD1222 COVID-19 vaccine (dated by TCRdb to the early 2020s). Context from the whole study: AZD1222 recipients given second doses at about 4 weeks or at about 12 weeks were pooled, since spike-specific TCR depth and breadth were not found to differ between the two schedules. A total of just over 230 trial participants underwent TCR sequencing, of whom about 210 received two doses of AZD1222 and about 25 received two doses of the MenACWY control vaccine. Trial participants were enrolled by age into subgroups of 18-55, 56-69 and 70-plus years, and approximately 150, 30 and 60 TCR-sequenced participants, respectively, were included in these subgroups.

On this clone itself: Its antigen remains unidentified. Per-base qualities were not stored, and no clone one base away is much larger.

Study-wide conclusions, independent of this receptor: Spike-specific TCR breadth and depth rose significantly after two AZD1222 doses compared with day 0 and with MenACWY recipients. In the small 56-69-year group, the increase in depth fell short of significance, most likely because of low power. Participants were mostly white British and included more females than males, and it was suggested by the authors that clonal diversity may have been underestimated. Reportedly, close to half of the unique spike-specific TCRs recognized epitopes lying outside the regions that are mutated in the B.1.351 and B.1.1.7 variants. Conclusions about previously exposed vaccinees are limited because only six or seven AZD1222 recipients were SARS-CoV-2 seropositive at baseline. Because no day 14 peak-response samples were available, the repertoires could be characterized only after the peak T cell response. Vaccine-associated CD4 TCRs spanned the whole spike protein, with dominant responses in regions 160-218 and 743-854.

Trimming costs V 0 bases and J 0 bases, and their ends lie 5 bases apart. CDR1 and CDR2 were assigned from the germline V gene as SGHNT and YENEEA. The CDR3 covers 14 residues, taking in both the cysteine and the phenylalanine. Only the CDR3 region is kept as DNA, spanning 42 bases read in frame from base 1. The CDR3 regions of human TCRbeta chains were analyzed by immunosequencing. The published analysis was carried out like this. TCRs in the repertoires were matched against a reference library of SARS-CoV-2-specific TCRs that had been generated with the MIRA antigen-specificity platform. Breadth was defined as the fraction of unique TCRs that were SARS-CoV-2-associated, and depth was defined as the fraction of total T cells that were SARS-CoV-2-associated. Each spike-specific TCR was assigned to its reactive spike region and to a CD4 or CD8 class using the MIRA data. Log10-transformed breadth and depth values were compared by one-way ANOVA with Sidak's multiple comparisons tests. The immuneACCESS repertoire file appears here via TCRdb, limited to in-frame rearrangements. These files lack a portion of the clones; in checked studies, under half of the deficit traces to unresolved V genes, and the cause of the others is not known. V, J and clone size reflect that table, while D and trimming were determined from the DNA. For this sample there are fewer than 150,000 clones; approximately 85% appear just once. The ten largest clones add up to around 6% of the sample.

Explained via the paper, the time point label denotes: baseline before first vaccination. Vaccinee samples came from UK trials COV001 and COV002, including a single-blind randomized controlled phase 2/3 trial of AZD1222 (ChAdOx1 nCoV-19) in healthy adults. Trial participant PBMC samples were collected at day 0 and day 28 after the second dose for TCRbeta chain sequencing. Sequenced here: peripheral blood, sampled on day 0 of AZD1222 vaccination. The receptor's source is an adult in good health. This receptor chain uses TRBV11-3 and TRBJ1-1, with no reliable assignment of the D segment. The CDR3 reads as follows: CASSLDSLNTEAFF. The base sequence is TGTGCCAGCAGCTTAGATTCTTTGAACACTGAAGCTTTCTTT. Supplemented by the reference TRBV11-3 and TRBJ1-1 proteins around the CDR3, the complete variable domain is EAGVVQSPRYKIIEKKQPVAFWCNPISGHNTLYWYLQNLGQGPELLIRYENEEAVDDSQLPKDRFSAERLKGVDSTLKIQPAELGDSAVYLCASSLDSLNTEAFFGQGTRLTVV.